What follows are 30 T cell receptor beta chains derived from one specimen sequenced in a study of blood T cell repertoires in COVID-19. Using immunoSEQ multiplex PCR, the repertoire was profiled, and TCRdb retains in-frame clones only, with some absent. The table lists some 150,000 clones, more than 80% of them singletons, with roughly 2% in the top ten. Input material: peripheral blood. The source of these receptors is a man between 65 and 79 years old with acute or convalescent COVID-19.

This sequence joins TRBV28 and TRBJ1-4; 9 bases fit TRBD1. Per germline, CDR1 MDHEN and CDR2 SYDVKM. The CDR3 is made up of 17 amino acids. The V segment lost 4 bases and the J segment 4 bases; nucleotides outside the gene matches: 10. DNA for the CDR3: TGTGCCAGCAGTTCGAGGGGGGGACAGGGAGTTAATGAAAAACTGTTTTTT. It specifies CASSSRGGQGVNEKLFF.

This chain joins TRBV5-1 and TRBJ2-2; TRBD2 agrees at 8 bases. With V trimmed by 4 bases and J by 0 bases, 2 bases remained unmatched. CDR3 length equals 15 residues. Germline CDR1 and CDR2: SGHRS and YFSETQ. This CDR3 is CASSPTSANTGELFF. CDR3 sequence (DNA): TGCGCCAGCAGCCCGACTAGCGCGAACACCGGGGAGCTGTTTTTT.

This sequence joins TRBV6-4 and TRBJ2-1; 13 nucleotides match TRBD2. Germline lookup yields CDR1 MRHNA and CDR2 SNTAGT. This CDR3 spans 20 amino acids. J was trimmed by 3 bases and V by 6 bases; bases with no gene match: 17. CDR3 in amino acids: CASRTPGLAGNQQGYNEQFF. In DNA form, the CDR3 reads TGTGCCAGCAGGACGCCGGGACTAGCGGGGAACCAGCAGGGCTACAATGAGCAGTTCTTC.

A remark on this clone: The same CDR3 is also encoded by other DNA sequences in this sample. As DNA, the CDR3 is TGTGCCATCAGTGAAGAGGGCAATCAGCCCCAGCATTTT. This sequence encodes CAISEEGNQPQHF. This chain connects TRBV10-3 to TRBJ1-5; no reliable D call. CDR3 size: 13 residues. Germline V CDR1 and CDR2: ENHRY, SYGVKD. V gave up 3 bases and J gave up 2 bases, with 5 bases separating them.

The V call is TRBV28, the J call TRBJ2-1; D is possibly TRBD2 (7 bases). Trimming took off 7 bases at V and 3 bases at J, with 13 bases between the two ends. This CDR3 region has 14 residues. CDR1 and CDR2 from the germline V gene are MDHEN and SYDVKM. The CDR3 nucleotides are TGTGCCAGCAACCCGGGGGGCGACTACAATGAGCAGTTCTTC. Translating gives CASNPGGDYNEQFF.

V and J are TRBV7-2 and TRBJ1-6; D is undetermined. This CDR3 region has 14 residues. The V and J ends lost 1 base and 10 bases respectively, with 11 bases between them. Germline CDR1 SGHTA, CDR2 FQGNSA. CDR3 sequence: CASSLDYGESPLHF. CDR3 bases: TGTGCCAGCAGCTTAGATTATGGGGAGTCACCCCTCCACTTT.

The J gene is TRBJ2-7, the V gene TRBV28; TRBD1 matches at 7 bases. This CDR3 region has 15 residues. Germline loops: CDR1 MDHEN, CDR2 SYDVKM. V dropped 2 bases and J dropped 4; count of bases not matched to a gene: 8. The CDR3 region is CASSLGQGVRYEQYF. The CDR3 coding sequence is TGTGCCAGCAGTTTAGGCCAGGGGGTTAGATACGAGCAGTACTTC.

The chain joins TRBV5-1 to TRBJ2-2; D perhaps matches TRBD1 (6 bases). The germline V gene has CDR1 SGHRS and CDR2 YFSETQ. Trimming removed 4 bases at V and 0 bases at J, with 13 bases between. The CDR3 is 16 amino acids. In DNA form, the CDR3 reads TGCGCCAGCAGCCAAAAGGGGGTAACGAACACCGGGGAGCTGTTTTTT. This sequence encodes CASSQKGVTNTGELFF.

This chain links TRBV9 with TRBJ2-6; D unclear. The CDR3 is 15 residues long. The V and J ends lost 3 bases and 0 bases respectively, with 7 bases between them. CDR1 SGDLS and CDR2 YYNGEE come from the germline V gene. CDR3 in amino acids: CASSATGSGANVLTF. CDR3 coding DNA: TGTGCCAGCAGCGCCACGGGCTCTGGGGCCAACGTCCTGACTTTC.

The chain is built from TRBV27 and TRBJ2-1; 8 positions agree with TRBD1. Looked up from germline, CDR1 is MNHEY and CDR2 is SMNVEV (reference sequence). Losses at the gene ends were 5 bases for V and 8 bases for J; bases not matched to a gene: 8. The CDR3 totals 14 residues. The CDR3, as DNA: TGTGCCAGCAGTCACGGACAGGGAATATATGAGCAGTTCTTC. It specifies CASSHGQGIYEQFF.

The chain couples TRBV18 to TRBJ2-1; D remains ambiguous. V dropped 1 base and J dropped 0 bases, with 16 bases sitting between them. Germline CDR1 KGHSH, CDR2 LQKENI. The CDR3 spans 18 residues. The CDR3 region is CASSPLPVEQSSYNEQFF. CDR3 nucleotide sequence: TGTGCCAGCTCACCACTCCCTGTAGAACAGAGCTCCTACAATGAGCAGTTCTTC.

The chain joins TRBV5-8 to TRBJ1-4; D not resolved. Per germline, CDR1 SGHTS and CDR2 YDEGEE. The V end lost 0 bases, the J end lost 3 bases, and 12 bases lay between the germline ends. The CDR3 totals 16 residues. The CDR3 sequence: CASSLDLLGPNEKLFF. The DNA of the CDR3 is TGTGCCAGCAGCTTGGACCTACTAGGCCCTAATGAAAAACTGTTTTTT.

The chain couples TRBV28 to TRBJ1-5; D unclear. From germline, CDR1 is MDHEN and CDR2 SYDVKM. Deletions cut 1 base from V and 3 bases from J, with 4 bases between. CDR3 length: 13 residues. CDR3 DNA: TGTGCCAGCAGTTTATCATCCAATCAGCCCCAGCATTTT. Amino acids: CASSLSSNQPQHF.

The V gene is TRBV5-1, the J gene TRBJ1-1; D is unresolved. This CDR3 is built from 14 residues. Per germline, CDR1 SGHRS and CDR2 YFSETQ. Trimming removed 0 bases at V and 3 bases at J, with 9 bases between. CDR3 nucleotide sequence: TGCGCCAGCAGCTTGGGGGCCGGATACACTGAAGCTTTCTTT. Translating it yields CASSLGAGYTEAFF.

The DNA for the CDR3 is TGCGCCAGCAGCCCTTCGCCGGCCGGAGGGGAACGAAACACCATATATTTT. This codes for CASSPSPAGGERNTIYF. The chain is built from TRBV5-1 and TRBJ1-3, with D possibly TRBD1 on 5 matching bases. Germline CDR1 SGHRS, CDR2 YFSETQ. The CDR3 sequence is 17 residues long. Trimming left V 4 bases short and J 5 bases short, with 22 bases between. The full variable domain, completed using reference TRBV5-1 and TRBJ1-3, is KAGVTQTPRYLIKTRGQQVTLSCSPISGHRSVSWYQQTPGQGLQFLFEYFSETQRNKGNFPGRFSGRQFSNSRSEMNVSTLELGDSALYLCASSPSPAGGERNTIYFGEGSWLTVV.

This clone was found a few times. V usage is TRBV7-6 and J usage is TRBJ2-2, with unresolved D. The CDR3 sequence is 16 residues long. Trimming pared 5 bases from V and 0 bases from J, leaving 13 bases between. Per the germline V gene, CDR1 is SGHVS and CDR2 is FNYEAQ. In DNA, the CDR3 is TGTGCCAGCAGCCCCCGCGCGCAAGCGAACACCGGGGAGCTGTTTTTT. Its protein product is CASSPRAQANTGELFF. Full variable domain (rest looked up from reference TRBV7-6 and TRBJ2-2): GAGVSQSPRYKVTKRGQDVALRCDPISGHVSLYWYRQALGQGPEFLTYFNYEAQQDKSGLPNDRFSAERPEGSISTLTIQRTEQRDSAMYRCASSPRAQANTGELFFGEGSRLTVL.

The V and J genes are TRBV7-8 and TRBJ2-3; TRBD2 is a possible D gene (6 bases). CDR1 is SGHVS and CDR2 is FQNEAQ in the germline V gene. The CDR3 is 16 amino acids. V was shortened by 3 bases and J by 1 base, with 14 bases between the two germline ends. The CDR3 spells CASSFRRVGGTDTQYF. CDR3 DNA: TGTGCCAGCAGCTTCCGGAGGGTTGGAGGCACAGATACGCAGTATTTT.

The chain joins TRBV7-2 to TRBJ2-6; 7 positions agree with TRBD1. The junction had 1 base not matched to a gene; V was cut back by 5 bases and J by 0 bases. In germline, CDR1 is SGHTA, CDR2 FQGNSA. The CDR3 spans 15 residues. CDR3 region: CASSPGGSGANVLTF. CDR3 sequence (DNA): TGTGCCAGCAGCCCAGGGGGCTCTGGGGCCAACGTCCTGACTTTC.

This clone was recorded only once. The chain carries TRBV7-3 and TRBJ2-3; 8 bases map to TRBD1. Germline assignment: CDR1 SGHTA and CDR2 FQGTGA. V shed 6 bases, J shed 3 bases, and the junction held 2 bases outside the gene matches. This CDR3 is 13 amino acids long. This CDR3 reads CASRGTGTDTQYF. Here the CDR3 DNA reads TGTGCCAGCAGGGGGACAGGTACAGATACGCAGTATTTT.

The CDR3 region has the DNA TGTGCCAGCAGCCCACAGGCGGTAGCGGGAGTGGTAGAGCAGTACTTC. Amino acid sequence: CASSPQAVAGVVEQYF. V and J are TRBV3-1 (or the pseudogene TRBV3-2) and TRBJ2-7, with 9 bases fitting TRBD2. CDR1 LGHDT and CDR2 YNNKEL come from the germline V gene (reference sequence). V trimming: 4 bases; J trimming: 7 bases; junction bases outside the gene matches: 14. The CDR3 totals 16 residues.

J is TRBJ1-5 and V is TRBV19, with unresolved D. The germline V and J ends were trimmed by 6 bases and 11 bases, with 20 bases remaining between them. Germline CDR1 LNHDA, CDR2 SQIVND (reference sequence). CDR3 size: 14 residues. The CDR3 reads CASSYTLAREAQHF. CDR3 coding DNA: TGTGCCAGTAGCTACACTCTAGCGCGGGAGGCCCAGCATTTT.

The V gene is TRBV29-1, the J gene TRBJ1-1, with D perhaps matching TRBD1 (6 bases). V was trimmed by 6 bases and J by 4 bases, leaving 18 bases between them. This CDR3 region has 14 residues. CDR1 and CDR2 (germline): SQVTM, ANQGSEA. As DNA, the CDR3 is TGCAGCGTGGGAACGTTACAGGGTGGCACTGAAGCTTTCTTT. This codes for CSVGTLQGGTEAFF.

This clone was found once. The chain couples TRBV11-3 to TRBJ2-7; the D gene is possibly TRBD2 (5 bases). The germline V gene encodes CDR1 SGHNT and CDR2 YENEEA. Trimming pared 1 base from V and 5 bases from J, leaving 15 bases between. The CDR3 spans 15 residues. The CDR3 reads CASSLGNRGRDEQYF. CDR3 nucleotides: TGTGCCAGCAGCTTAGGAAATCGGGGTCGGGACGAGCAGTACTTC.

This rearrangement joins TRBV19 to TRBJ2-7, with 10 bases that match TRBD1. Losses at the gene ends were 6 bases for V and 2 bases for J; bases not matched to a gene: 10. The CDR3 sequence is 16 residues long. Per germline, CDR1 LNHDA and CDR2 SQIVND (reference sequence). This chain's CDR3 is CASSQSAGQGPYEQYF. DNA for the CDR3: TGTGCCAGTAGCCAATCGGCGGGACAGGGGCCCTACGAGCAGTACTTC.

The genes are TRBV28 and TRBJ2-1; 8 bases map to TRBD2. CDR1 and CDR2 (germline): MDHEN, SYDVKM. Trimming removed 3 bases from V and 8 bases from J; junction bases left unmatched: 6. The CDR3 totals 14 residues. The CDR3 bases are TGTGCCAGCAGTTTGCCCGGGAGGGGGGATGAGCAGTTCTTC. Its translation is CASSLPGRGDEQFF.

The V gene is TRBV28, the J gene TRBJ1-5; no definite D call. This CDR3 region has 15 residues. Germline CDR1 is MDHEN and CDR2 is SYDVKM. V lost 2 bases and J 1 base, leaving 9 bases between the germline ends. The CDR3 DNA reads TGTGCCAGCAGTTTACCCTTTCGGAGCAATCAGCCCCAGCATTTT. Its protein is CASSLPFRSNQPQHF. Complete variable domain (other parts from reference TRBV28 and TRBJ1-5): DVKVTQSSRYLVKRTGEKVFLECVQDMDHENMFWYRQDPGLGLRLIYFSYDVKMKEKGDIPEGYSVSREKKERFSLILESASTNQTSMYLCASSLPFRSNQPQHFGDGTRLSIL.

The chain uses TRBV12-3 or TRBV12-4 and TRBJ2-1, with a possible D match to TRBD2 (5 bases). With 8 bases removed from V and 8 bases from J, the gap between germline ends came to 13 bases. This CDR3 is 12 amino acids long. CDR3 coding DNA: TGTGCCAGCTGGCGAGGGCTGGATGAGCAGTTCTTC. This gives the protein CASWRGLDEQFF.

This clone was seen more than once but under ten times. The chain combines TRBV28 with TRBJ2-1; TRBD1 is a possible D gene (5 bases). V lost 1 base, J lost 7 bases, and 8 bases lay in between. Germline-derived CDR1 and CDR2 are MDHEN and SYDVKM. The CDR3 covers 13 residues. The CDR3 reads CASSLSGLNEQFF. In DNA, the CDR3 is TGTGCCAGCAGTTTATCAGGGTTGAATGAGCAGTTCTTC.

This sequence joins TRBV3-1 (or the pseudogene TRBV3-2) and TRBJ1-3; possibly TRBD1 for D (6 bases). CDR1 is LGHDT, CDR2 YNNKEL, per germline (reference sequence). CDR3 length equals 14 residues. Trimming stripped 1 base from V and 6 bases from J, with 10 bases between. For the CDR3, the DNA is TGTGCCAGCAGCCAAGGGACAGAGACAAACACCATATATTTT. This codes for CASSQGTETNTIYF.

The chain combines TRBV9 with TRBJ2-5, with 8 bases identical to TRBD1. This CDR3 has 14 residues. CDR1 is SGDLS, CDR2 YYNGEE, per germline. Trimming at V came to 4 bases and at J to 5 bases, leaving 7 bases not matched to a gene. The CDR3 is CASSPRTGRETQYF. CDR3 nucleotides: TGTGCCAGCAGCCCCAGGACAGGGCGGGAGACCCAGTACTTC.